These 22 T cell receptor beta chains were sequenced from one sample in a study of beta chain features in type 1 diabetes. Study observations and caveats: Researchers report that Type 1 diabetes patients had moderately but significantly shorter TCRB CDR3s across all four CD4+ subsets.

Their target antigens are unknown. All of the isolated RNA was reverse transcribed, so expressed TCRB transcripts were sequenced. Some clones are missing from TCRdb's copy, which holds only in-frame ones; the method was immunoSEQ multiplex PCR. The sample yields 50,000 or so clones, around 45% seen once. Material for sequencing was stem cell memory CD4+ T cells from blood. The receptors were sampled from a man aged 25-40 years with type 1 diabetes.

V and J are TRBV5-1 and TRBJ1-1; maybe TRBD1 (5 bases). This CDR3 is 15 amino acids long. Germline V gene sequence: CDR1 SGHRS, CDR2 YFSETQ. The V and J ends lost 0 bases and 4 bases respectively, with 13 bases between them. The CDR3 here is CASSLVSQGGTEAFF. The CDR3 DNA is TGCGCCAGCAGCTTGGTCTCGCAGGGAGGCACTGAAGCTTTCTTT. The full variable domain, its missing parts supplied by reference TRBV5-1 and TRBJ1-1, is KAGVTQTPRYLIKTRGQQVTLSCSPISGHRSVSWYQQTPGQGLQFLFEYFSETQRNKGNFPGRFSGRQFSNSRSEMNVSTLELGDSALYLCASSLVSQGGTEAFFGQGTRLTVV.

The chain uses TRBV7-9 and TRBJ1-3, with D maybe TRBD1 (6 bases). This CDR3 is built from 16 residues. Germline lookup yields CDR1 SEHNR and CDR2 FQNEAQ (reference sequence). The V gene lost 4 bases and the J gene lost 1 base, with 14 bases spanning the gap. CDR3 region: CASSSPGTTSGNTIYF. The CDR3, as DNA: TGTGCCAGCAGCTCCCCTGGGACAACGTCTGGAAACACCATATATTTT.

CDR3 DNA sequence: TGCGCCAGCAGCCAAGATTGGGGTCGGGGCACCGGGGAGCTGTTTTTT. It yields the protein CASSQDWGRGTGELFF. The chain joins TRBV4-3 to TRBJ2-2; a weak D match, TRBD2 (5 bases). CDR3 length: 16 residues. From germline, CDR1 is LGHNA and CDR2 YSLEER. Trimming removed 0 bases at V and 4 bases at J, with 12 bases between.

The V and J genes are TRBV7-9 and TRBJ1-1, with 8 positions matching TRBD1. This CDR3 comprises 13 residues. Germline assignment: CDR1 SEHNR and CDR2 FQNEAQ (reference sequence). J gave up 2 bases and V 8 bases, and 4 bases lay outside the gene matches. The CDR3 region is CASDRGLNTEAFF. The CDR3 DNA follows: TGTGCCAGCGACAGGGGCCTTAACACTGAAGCTTTCTTT.

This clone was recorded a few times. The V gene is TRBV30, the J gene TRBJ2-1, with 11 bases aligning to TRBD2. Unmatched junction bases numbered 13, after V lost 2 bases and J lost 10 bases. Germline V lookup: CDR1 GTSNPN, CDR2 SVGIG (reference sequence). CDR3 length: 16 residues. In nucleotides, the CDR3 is TGTGCCTGGAGTATGGGGGCTAGCGGGAGGCTAGGAGAGCAGTTCTTC. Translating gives CAWSMGASGRLGEQFF.

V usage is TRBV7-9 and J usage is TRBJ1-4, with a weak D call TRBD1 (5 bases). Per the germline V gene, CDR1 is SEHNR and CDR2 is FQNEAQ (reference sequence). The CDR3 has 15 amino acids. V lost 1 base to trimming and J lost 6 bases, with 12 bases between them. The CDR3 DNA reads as TGTGCCAGCAGCTTAGGATTGACAGCTCATGAAAAACTGTTTTTT. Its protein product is CASSLGLTAHEKLFF.

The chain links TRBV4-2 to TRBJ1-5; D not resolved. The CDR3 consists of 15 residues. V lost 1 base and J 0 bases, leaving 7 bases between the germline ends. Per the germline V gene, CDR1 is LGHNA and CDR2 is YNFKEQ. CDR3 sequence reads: CASSQGHYSNQPQHF. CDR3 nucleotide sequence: TGTGCCAGCAGCCAAGGGCACTATAGCAATCAGCCCCAGCATTTT.

CDR3 residues: CASSSGTGSSGANVLTF. The CDR3 DNA reads as TGTGCCAGTAGCAGCGGGACAGGGTCTTCTGGGGCCAACGTCCTGACTTTC. The V and J genes are TRBV19 and TRBJ2-6; 9 positions match TRBD1. CDR3 size: 17 residues. V gave up 6 bases and J gave up 1 base; unmatched junction bases: 7. Germline CDR1 reads LNHDA; CDR2 reads SQIVND (reference sequence).

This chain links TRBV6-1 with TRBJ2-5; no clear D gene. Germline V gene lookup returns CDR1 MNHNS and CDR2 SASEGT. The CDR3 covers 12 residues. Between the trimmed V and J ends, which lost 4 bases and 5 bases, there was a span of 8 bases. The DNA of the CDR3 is TGTGCCAGCAGTGGGAGAGTGGAGACCCAGTACTTC. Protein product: CASSGRVETQYF.

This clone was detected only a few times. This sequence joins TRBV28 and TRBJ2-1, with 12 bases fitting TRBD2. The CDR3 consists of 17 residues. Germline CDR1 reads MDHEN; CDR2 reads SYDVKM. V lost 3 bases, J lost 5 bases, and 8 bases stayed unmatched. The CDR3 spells CASSLTSGRSPHNEQFF. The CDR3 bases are TGTGCCAGCAGTTTGACTAGCGGGAGATCCCCACACAATGAGCAGTTCTTC.

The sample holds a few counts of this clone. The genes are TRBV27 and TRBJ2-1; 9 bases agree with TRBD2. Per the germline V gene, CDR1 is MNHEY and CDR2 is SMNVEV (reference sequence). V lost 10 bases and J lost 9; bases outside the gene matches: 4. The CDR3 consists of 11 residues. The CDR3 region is CATLAGVEQFF. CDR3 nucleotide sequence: TGTGCCACTTTAGCGGGAGTTGAGCAGTTCTTC.

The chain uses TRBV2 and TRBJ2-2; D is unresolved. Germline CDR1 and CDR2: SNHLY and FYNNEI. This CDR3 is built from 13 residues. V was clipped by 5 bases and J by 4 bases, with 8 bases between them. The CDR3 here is CASSSHGTGELFF. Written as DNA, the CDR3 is TGTGCCAGCAGTAGCCACGGCACCGGGGAGCTGTTTTTT.

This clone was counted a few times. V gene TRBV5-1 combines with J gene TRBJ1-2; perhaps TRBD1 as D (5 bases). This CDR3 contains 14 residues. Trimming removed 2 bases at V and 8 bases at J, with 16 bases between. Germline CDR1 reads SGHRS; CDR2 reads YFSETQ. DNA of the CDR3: TGCGCCAGCAGCTTCCAGGGTTCTGAGAAAGGCTACACCTTC. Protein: CASSFQGSEKGYTF.

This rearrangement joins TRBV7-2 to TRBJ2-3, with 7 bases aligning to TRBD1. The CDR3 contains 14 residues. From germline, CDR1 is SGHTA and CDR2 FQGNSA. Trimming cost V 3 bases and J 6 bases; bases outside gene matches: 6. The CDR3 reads CASSFDRVSDTQYF. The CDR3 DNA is TGTGCCAGCAGCTTCGACAGGGTCTCGGATACGCAGTATTTT. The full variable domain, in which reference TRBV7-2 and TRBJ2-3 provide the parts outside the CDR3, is GAGVSQSPSNKVTEKGKDVELRCDPISGHTALYWYRQSLGQGLEFLIYFQGNSAPDKSGLPSDRFSAERTGGSVSTLTIQRTQQEDSAVYLCASSFDRVSDTQYFGPGTRLTVL.

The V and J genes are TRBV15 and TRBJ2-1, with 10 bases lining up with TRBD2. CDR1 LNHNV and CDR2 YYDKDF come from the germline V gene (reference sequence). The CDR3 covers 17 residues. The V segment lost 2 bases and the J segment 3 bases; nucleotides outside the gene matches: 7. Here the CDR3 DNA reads TGTGCCACCAGCAGATGGACCGGGACTAGCGTCTACAATGAGCAGTTCTTC. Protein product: CATSRWTGTSVYNEQFF.

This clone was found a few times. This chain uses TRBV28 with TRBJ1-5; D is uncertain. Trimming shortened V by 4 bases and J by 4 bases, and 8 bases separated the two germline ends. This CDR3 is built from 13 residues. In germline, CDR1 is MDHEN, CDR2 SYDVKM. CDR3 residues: CASSWAPNQPQHF. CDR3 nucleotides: TGTGCCAGCAGTTGGGCTCCTAATCAGCCCCAGCATTTT.

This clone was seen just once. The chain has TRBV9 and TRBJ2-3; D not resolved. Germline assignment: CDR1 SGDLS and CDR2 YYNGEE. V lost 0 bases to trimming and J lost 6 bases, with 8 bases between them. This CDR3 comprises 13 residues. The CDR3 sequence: CASSVGMRDTQYF. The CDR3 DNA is TGTGCCAGCAGCGTAGGGATGAGGGATACGCAGTATTTT.

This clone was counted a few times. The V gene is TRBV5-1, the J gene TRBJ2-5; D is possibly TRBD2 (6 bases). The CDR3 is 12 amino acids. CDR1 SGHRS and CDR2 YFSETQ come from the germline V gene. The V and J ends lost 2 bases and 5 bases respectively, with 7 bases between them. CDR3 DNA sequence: TGCGCCAGCAGCTTCGCGGGGGAGACCCAGTACTTC. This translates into CASSFAGETQYF.

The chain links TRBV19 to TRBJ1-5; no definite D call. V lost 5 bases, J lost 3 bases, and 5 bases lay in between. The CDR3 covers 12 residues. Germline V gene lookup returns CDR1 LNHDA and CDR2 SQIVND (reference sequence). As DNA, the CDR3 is TGTGCCAGTAGTTGGGCCAATCAGCCCCAGCATTTT. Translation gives CASSWANQPQHF.

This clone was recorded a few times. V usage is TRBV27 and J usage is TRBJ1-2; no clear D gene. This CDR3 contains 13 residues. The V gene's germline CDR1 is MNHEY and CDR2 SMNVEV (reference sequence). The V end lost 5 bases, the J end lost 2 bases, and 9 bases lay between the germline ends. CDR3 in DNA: TGTGCCAGCAGTAGAGACACCAACTATGGCTACACCTTC. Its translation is CASSRDTNYGYTF.

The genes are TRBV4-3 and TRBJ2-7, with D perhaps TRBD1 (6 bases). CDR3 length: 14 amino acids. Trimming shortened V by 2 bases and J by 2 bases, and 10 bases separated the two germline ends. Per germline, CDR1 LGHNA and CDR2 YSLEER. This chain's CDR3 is CASSQLRGPYEQYF. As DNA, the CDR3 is TGCGCCAGCAGCCAACTCAGGGGACCCTACGAGCAGTACTTC.

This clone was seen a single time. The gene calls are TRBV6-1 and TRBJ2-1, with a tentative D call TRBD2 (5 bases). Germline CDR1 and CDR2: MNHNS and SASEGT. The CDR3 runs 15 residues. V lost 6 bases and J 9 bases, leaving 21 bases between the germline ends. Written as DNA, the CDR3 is TGTGCCAGCAGGGAAAGGACTCGCGCCCCCCGTGAGCAGTTCTTC. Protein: CASRERTRAPREQFF.